The 3 T cell receptor beta chains below come from one sample, sequenced in a study of blood T cells in healthy people across ages. PCR was performed a second time for about 7 to 11 cycles using a sample-barcoded 5' primer and a J-beta primer mix. MiXCR was run by TCRdb on the 5' RACE reads, yielding one entry per CDR3 protein. The table records more than 1,400,000 distinct CDR3 sequences, roughly 45% of them present only once. The sample taken for sequencing was blood. All receptors derive from a woman aged 18-29 years in good health.

CDR3 loop: CASSAGLGKSNYGYTF. Written as DNA, the CDR3 is TGTGCCAGCAGCGCGGGTCTAGGCAAGTCGAACTATGGCTACACCTTC. J is TRBJ1-2 and V is TRBV7-8, with no clear D. The V gene lost 5 bases and the J gene lost 2 bases, with 18 bases spanning the gap. The CDR3 loop spans 16 amino acids. CDR1 SGHVS and CDR2 FQNEAQ come from the germline V gene.

This clonotype was seen only a few times. The chain uses TRBV7-9 and TRBJ2-5, with 12 bases matching TRBD2. After removal of 4 bases from V and 5 bases from J, the junction contained 11 bases not matched to a gene. The germline gives CDR1 SEHNR, CDR2 FQNEAQ (reference sequence). This CDR3 has 17 residues. This CDR3 is CASSSLPGLAGLETQYF. In DNA, the CDR3 is TGTGCCAGCAGCTCGTTGCCAGGACTAGCGGGGTTGGAGACCCAGTACTTC.

The V call is TRBV7-3, the J call TRBJ2-2, with 7 bases lining up with TRBD1. V lost 5 bases, J lost 5 bases, and 8 bases stayed unmatched. The CDR3 length is 15 residues. Germline V gene lookup returns CDR1 SGHTA and CDR2 FQGTGA. This chain's CDR3 is CASSLDRVETGELFF. The CDR3 region has the DNA TGTGCCAGCAGCCTCGACAGGGTTGAGACCGGGGAGCTGTTTTTT.